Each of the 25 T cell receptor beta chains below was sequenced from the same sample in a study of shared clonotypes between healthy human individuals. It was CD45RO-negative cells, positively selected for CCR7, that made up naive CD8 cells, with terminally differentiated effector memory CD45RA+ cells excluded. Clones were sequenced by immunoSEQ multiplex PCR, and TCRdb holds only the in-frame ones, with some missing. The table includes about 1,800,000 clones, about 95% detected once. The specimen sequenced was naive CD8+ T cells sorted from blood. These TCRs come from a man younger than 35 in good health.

DNA for the CDR3: TGTGCCAGCAGTTCGCGGCTAGAAGGATACGAGCAGTACTTC. It specifies CASSSRLEGYEQYF. This chain connects TRBV27 to TRBJ2-7; no reliable D call. The CDR3 is 14 amino acids. With 4 bases removed from V and 4 bases from J, the gap between germline ends came to 14 bases. Germline CDR1 and CDR2: MNHEY and SMNVEV (reference sequence).

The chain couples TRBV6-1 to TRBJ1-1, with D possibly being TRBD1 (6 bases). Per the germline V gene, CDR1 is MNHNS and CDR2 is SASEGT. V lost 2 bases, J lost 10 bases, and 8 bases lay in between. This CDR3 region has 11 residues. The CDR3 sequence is CASSEWGLAFF. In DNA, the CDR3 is TGTGCCAGCAGTGAATGGGGGCTAGCTTTCTTT.

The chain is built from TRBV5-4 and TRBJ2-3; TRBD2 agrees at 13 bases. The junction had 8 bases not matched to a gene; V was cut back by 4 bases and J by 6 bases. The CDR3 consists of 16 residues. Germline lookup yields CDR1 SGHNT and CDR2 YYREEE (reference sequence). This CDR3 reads CASSAVTSGGLDTQYF. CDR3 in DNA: TGTGCCAGCAGCGCCGTGACTAGCGGGGGGTTGGATACGCAGTATTTT. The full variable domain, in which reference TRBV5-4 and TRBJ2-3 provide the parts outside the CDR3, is ETGVTQSPTHLIKTRGQQVTLRCSSQSGHNTVSWYQQALGQGPQFIFQYYREEENGRGNFPPRFSGLQFPNYSSELNVNALELDDSALYLCASSAVTSGGLDTQYFGPGTRLTVL.

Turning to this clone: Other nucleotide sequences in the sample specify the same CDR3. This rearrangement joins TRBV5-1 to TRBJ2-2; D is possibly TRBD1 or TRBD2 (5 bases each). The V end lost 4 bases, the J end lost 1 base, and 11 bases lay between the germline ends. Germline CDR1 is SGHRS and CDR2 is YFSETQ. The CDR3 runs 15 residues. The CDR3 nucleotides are TGCGCCAGCAGCCCCGGGACCGGGAACACCGGGGAGCTGTTTTTT. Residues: CASSPGTGNTGELFF.

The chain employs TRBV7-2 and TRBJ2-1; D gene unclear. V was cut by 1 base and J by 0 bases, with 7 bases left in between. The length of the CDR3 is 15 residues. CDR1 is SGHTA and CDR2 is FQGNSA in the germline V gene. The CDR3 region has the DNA TGTGCCAGCAGCTTAGTACCGAGCTCCTACAATGAGCAGTTCTTC. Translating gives CASSLVPSSYNEQFF.

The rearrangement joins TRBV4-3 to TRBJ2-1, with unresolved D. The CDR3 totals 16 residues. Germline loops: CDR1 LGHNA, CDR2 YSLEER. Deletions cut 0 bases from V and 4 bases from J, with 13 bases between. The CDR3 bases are TGCGCCAGCAGCCAAGACGCACAGCAACTATACAATGAGCAGTTCTTC. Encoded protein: CASSQDAQQLYNEQFF.

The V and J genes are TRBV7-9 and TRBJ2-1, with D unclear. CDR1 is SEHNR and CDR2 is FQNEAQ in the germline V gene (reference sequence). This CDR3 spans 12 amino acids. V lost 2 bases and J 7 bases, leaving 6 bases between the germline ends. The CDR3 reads CASSLSQNEQFF. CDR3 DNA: TGTGCCAGCAGCTTATCGCAGAATGAGCAGTTCTTC.

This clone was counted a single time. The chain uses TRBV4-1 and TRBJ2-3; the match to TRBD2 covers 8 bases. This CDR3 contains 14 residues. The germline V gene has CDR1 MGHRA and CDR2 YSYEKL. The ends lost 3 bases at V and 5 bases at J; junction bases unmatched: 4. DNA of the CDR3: TGCGCCAGCAGCCACGCGGGGGGACTAGATACGCAGTATTTT. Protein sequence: CASSHAGGLDTQYF.

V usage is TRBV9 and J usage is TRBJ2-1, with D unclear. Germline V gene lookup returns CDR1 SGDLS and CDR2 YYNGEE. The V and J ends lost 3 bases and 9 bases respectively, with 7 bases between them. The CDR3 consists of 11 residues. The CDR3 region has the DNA TGTGCCAGCAGCGATGGTCCTGAGCAGTTCTTC. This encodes CASSDGPEQFF.

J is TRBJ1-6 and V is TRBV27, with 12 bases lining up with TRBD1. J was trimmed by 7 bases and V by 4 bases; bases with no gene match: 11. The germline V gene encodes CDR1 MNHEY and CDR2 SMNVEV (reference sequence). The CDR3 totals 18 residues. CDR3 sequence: CASSWLVGTGGRNSPLHF. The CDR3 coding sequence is TGTGCCAGCAGTTGGTTGGTTGGGACAGGGGGCAGGAATTCACCCCTCCACTTT.

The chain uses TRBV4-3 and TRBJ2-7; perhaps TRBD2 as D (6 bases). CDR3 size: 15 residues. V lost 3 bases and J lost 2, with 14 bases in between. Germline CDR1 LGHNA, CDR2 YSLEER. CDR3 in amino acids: CASSQSLADTYEQYF. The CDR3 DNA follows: TGCGCCAGCAGCCAGTCTTTAGCGGATACCTACGAGCAGTACTTC.

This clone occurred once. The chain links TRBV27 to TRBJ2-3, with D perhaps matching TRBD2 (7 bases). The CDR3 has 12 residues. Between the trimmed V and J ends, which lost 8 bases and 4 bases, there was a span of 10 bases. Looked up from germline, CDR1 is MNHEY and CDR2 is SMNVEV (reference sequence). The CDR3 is CASAGASDTQYF. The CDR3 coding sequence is TGTGCCAGCGCGGGGGCCTCAGATACGCAGTATTTT.

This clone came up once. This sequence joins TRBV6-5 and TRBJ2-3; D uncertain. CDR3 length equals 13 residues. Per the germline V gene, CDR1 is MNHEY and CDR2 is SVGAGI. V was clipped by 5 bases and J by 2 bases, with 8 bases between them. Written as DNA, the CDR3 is TGTGCCAGCAGTCTGACCCCCACAGATACGCAGTATTTT. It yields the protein CASSLTPTDTQYF.

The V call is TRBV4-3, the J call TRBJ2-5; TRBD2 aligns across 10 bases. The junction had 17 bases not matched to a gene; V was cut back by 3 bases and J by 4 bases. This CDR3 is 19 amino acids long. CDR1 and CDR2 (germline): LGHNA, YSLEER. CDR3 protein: CASSHRTPTGTSDSETQYF. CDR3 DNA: TGCGCCAGCAGCCACCGTACTCCGACCGGGACTAGCGACTCAGAGACCCAGTACTTC.

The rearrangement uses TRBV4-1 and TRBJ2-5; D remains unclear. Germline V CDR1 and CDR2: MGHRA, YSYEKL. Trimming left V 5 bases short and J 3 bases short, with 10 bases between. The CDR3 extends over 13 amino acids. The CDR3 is CASSSDFEETQYF. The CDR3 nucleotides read TGCGCCAGCAGCTCGGATTTTGAAGAGACCCAGTACTTC.

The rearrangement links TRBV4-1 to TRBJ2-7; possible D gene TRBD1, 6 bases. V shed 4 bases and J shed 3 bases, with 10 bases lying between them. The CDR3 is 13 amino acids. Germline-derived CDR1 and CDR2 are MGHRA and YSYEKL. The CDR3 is CASSLGQYYEQYF. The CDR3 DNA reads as TGCGCCAGCAGCCTCGGACAGTACTACGAGCAGTACTTC.

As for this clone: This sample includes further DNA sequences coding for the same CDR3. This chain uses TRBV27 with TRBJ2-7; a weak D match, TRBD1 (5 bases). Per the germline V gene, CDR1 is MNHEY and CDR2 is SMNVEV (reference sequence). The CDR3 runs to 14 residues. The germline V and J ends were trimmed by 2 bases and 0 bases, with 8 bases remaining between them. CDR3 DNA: TGTGCCAGCAGTTTACAGGGTAACTCCTACGAGCAGTACTTC. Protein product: CASSLQGNSYEQYF.

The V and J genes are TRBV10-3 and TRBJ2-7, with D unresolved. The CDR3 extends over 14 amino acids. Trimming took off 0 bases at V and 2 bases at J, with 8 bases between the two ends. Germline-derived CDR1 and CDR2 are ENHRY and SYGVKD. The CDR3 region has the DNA TGTGCCATCAGTGAGTCCGCAGGAACCTACGAGCAGTACTTC. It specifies CAISESAGTYEQYF.

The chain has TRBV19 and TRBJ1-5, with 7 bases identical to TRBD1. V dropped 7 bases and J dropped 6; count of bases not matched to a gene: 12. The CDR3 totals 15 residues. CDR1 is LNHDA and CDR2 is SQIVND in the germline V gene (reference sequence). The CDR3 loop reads CASTPAAGGLQPQHF. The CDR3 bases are TGTGCCAGTACTCCGGCCGCAGGGGGGCTTCAGCCCCAGCATTTT.

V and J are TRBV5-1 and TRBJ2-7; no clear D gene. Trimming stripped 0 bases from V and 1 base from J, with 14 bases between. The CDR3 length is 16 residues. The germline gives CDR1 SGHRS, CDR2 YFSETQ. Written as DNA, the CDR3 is TGCGCCAGCAGCTTGGATGAGGTCCTCTTTTCCTACGAGCAGTACTTC. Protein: CASSLDEVLFSYEQYF. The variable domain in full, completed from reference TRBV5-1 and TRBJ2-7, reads KAGVTQTPRYLIKTRGQQVTLSCSPISGHRSVSWYQQTPGQGLQFLFEYFSETQRNKGNFPGRFSGRQFSNSRSEMNVSTLELGDSALYLCASSLDEVLFSYEQYFGPGTRLTVT.

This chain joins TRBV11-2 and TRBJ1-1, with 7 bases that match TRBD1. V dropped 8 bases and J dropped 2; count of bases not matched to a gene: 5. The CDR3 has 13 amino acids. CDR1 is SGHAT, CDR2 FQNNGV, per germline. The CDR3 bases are TGTGCCAGCTCCGGGACAGATAACACTGAAGCTTTCTTT. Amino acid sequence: CASSGTDNTEAFF.

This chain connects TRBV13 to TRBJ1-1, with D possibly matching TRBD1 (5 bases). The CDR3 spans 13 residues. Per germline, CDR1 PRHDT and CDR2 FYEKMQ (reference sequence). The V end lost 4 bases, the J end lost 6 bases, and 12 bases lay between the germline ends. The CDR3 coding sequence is TGTGCCAGCAGCTATTCAGGGAGGGCTGAAGCTTTCTTT. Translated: CASSYSGRAEAFF.

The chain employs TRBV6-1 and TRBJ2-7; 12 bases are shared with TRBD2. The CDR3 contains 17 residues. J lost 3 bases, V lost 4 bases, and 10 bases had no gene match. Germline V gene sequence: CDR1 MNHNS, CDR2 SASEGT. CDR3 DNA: TGTGCCAGCAGTGGGGATCCCGGACTAGCGGGACTCTACGAGCAGTACTTC. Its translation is CASSGDPGLAGLYEQYF.

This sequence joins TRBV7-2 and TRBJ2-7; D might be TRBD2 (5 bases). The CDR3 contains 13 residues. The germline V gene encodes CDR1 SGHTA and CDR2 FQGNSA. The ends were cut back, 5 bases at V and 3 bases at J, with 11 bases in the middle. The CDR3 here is CASSPGLVYEQYF. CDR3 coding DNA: TGTGCCAGCAGCCCTGGACTCGTCTACGAGCAGTACTTC.

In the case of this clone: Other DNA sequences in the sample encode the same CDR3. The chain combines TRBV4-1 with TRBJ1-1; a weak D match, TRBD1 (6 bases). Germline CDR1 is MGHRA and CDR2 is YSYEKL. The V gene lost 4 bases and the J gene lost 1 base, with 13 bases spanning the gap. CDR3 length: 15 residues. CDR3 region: CASSPPGGENTEAFF. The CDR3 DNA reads TGCGCCAGCAGCCCCCCCGGGGGCGAGAACACTGAAGCTTTCTTT.